This T cell receptor (beta chain) was documented in a study of blood T cell repertoires in COVID-19 (dated by TCRdb to 2018 to 2021). A note on the overall study: The collaborator samples originated in the United States, Italy and Spain and spanned the acute and convalescent phases of COVID-19. Samples came from the ongoing ImmuneRACE study (first 160 participants) plus 1,254 subjects from 6 global collaborators. Deeply sampled blood TCRbeta repertoires from subjects exposed to, actively infected with, or recovered from COVID-19 were included in the dataset. Sample metadata almost always included a de-identified subject ID, COVID-19 status, age in years and sex. The prospective study material was composed of cDNA or gDNA derived from T cells, B-cell-depleted T cells, or PBMCs. Where available, HLA class I and class II types were taken from metadata supplied by the sample provider and were not determined by assay-based typing. The repertoires were released in a freely available public database meant as a resource for research on the immune response to SARS-CoV-2.

Broad study findings and their caveats: Clinical and demographic metadata were provided uncurated, with the amount varying by source and participant.

TCRbeta CDR3 regions were amplified from genomic DNA by means of the immunoSEQ Assay, a bias-controlled multiplex PCR. As for the authors' bioinformatics: The number of nucleated cells in each sample was estimated from the amplification of reference gene primers within the assay. To quantify the absolute abundance of each unique TCRbeta CDR3 rearrangement, sequence reads were collapsed and filtered. For each sample, productive Simpson clonality was calculated as the square root of Simpson's diversity index over productive rearrangements. TCRdb obtained this table from immuneACCESS and retained in-frame rearrangements with V and J assigned. These tables miss some clones; where compared with another copy, unresolved V genes account for less than half of the shortfall, and the remainder is unexplained. The V and J calls and clone size are taken from that table; D and trimming were inferred from the DNA. Present in this sample are 200,000 to 250,000 clones, 80% to 90% of which were seen just once. The top ten constitute roughly 1.5% of the sample.

As concerns this clone: What this receptor recognizes is not known. Base quality data are lacking; no much larger clone is found one base away.

Each collaborating institution followed its own protocols to collect whole blood in K2EDTA tubes. Collaborator samples were shipped for TCRbeta analysis as frozen whole blood, isolated PBMCs, or DNA extracted from either sample type. The sample was peripheral blood. This receptor was identified in a man aged 18 to 30 with active or convalescent COVID-19.

CDR3 region: CASRGDRVSGNTIYF. The nucleotide sequence is given as TGTGCCAGTAGAGGAGACCGAGTCTCTGGAAACACCATATATTTT. The chain links TRBV19 with TRBJ1-3, with an unclear D gene assignment. The junction carries 12 bases between V and J, which are trimmed by 6 bases and 0 bases respectively. The germline V gene (reference sequence) gives CDR1 as LNHDA and CDR2 as SQIVND. There are 15 amino acids in the CDR3, from cysteine to phenylalanine inclusive. Just CDR3 DNA is preserved here, 45 bases in frame from base 1. With all but the CDR3 taken from the reference TRBV19 and TRBJ1-3 genes, the full variable domain is: DGGITQSPKYLFRKEGQNVTLSCEQNLNHDAMYWYRQDPGQGLRLIYYSQIVNDFQKGDIAEGYSVSREKKESFPLTVTSAQKNPTAFYLCASRGDRVSGNTIYFGEGSWLTVV.